This TCR beta chain was documented in a study of identical twins. This clonotype was seen only a few times. Trimming left V 3 bases short and J 2 bases short, with 9 bases between. Germline V gene data show CDR1 as DFQATT and CDR2 as SNEGSKA (reference sequence). The CDR3 totals 13 residues. MiXCR, run by TCRdb on the 5' RACE reads, gives a single entry per CDR3 protein. The sample shows 1.5 million to 2 million distinct CDR3 sequences, about 32% of them seen only once. The V call is TRBV20-1, the J call TRBJ2-3; D not certain. This sequence originates from a newborn girl in good health. Material: cord blood. CDR3 sequence (DNA): TGCAGTGCTAGCCGGACCCACACAGATACGCAGTATTTT. As protein: CSASRTHTDTQYF.